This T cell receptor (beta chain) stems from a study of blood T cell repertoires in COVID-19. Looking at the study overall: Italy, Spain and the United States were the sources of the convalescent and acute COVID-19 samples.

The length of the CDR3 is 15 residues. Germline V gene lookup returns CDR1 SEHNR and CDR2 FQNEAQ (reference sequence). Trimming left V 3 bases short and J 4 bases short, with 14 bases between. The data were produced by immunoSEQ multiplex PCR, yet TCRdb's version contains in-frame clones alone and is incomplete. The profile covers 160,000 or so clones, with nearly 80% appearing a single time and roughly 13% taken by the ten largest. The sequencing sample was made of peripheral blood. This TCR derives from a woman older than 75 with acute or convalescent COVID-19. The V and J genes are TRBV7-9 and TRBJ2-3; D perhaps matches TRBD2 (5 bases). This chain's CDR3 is CASSLQLSGPDTQYF. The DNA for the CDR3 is TGTGCCAGCAGCTTGCAGTTGAGCGGACCAGATACGCAGTATTTT.